These T cell receptor beta chains were read from a single sample in a study of kidney transplant recipient with SARS-CoV-2 infection. TCRdb re-derived calls from the reads in MiXCR, one entry per CDR3 protein. This table has under 250,000 distinct CDR3 sequences, 25% to 30% appearing once. The source material was a blood sample, sampled at baseline and on roughly day 110 from a kidney transplant recipient. The origin of the receptors is a young adult male patient who had COVID-19 and was a kidney transplant recipient. The graft donor may account for some of the T cells. The CDR3 runs from the conserved cysteine through the conserved F or W. The order of the fields is CDR3 length, clone size, V gene, D gene, J gene, CDR3 protein, CDR3 DNA. A D gene is named only where the DNA matches it firmly. Size is stated for part of the rows, as once, few or many counts, or as a class when the clone is expanded.

>15|many|TRBV5-5|TRBD1|TRBJ1-1
CASSFNRGHGTEAFF
TGTGCCAGCAGCTTTAACAGGGGGCACGGCACTGAAGCTTTCTTT
>17|many|TRBV23-1|.|TRBJ1-2
CASSVSRLRRKTYGYTF
TGCGCCAGCAGTGTGAGTAGGCTACGCAGAAAGACCTATGGCTACACCTTC
>17|many|TRBV7-1|.|TRBJ1-2
CASSIRIHEGKTYGYTF
TGTGCCAGCAGCATCAGGATTCACGAGGGAAAGACCTATGGCTACACCTTC
>17|many|TRBV6-5|.|TRBJ1-6
CASSYVGMSSYNSPLHF
TGTGCCAGCAGTTACGTGGGAATGAGCTCCTATAATTCACCCCTCCACTTT
>13|.|TRBV20-1|TRBD1|TRBJ1-2
CGTIGTGGYGYTF
TGCGGTACTATCGGGACAGGGGGCTATGGCTACACCTTC
>14|many|TRBV10-1|.|TRBJ2-1
CASSASGTDNEQFF
TGCGCCAGCAGTGCCTCCGGGACGGACAATGAGCAGTTCTTC
>17|many|TRBV19|.|TRBJ2-1
CASSIVWDTELYNEQFF
TGTGCCAGTAGTATAGTTTGGGACACCGAACTATACAATGAGCAGTTCTTC
>13|many|TRBV2|.|TRBJ1-1
CASQSAGDTEAFF
TGTGCCAGCCAGTCAGCCGGGGACACTGAAGCTTTCTTT
>15|many|TRBV6-5|TRBD1|TRBJ2-3
CASSMGQGQTDTQYF
TGTGCCAGCAGTATGGGACAGGGGCAAACAGATACGCAGTATTTT
>17|many|TRBV7-8|.|TRBJ1-2
CASSAQTFTRKTYGYTF
TGTGCCAGCAGCGCCCAGACGTTTACCCGAAAGACCTATGGCTACACCTTC
>18|.|TRBV4-1|TRBD1|TRBJ2-3
CASSQDRFEDRDTDTQYF
TGCGCCAGCAGCCAAGATCGTTTTGAGGACAGGGACACAGATACGCAGTATTTT
>15|many|TRBV14|.|TRBJ2-1
CASSHFGGLDNEQFF
TGTGCCAGCAGCCATTTTGGGGGGCTAGACAATGAGCAGTTCTTC
>14|many|TRBV4-2|.|TRBJ1-5
CASSQEGVGQPQHF
TGTGCCAGCAGCCAAGAGGGGGTGGGACAGCCCCAGCATTTT
>11|.|TRBV6-2/TRBV6-3|.|TRBJ1-6
CASGGGQTHHF
TGTGCCAGCGGGGGTGGACAAACGCACCACTTT
>12|many|TRBV24-1|.|TRBJ2-5
CATSDWRETQYF
TGTGCCACCAGTGATTGGAGGGAGACCCAGTACTTC
>15|many|TRBV27|.|TRBJ2-7
CASSLLAGSIYEQYF
TGTGCCAGCAGTTTATTAGCCGGGAGTATCTACGAGCAGTACTTC
>17|many|TRBV11-2|.|TRBJ1-2
CASSRLLTSRKTYGYTF
TGTGCCAGCAGCCGATTATTAACAAGCAGAAAGACCTATGGCTACACCTTC
>13|many|TRBV6-4|.|TRBJ2-2
CASSDGETGELFF
TGTGCCAGCAGTGACGGGGAGACCGGGGAGCTGTTTTTT
>16|many|TRBV18|TRBD1|TRBJ1-3
CASSPDRASIGNTIYF
TGTGCCAGCTCACCCGACAGGGCGTCTATAGGAAACACCATATATTTT
>13|few|TRBV28|.|TRBJ1-1
CASREMWGGEAFF
TGTGCCAGCAGAGAAATGTGGGGCGGTGAAGCTTTCTTT
>17|many|TRBV12-2|.|TRBJ1-2
CASRPYLTPRKTYGYTF
TGTGCAAGTCGCCCATATCTGACTCCACGAAAGACCTATGGCTACACCTTC
>12|many|TRBV7-6|.|TRBJ2-7
CASSPTGHEQYF
TGTGCCAGCAGCCCCACAGGGCACGAGCAGTACTTC
>17|many|TRBV12-5|.|TRBJ1-2
CASGLRSLQGKTYGYTF
TGTGCTAGTGGTCTACGTAGTTTGCAGGGAAAGACCTATGGCTACACCTTC
>10|many|TRBV6-5|.|TRBJ1-2
CASSAVGYTF
TGTGCCAGCAGTGCAGTTGGCTACACCTTC
>16|many|TRBV13|TRBD1|TRBJ1-2
CASSLEPGQGYYGYTF
TGTGCCAGCAGCTTAGAGCCGGGACAGGGGTACTATGGCTACACCTTC
>17|.|TRBV7-2|TRBD1|TRBJ1-5
CASSLNDRGYSNQPQHF
TGTGCCAGCAGCTTAAATGACAGGGGATATAGCAATCAGCCCCAGCATTTT
>14|.|TRBV5-6|TRBD1|TRBJ2-1
CASSPRDRENEQFF
TGTGCCAGCAGCCCGCGCGACAGGGAGAATGAGCAGTTCTTC
>14|many|TRBV9|TRBD2|TRBJ2-3
CASSPSGSTDTQYF
TGTGCCAGCAGCCCTAGCGGGAGTACAGATACGCAGTATTTT
>17|many|TRBV4-3|.|TRBJ1-2
CASSLFRGRRKTYGYTF
TGCGCCAGCAGCCTATTTCGAGGACGTCGAAAGACCTATGGCTACACCTTC
>17|.|TRBV6-1|.|TRBJ1-2
CASSANVSMRKTYGYTF
TGTGCCAGCAGTGCGAACGTCTCTATGCGAAAGACCTATGGCTACACCTTC
>17|many|TRBV12-3/TRBV12-4|.|TRBJ1-2
CASSVTTTAGKTYGYTF
TGTGCCAGCAGTGTAACAACCACAGCAGGAAAGACCTATGGCTACACCTTC
>17|few|TRBV6-9|.|TRBJ1-2
CASSILVPYGKTYGYTF
TGTGCCAGCAGTATTCTAGTGCCTTACGGAAAGACCTATGGCTACACCTTC
>12|many|TRBV6-2/TRBV6-3|.|TRBJ1-2
CASRGPNYGYTF
TGTGCCAGCAGGGGGCCCAACTATGGCTACACCTTC
>19|many|TRBV27|TRBD2|TRBJ2-2
CASSPLAGRGLFVTGELFF
TGTGCCAGCAGTCCGCTAGCGGGGAGGGGTCTTTTTGTAACCGGGGAGCTGTTTTTT
>14|many|TRBV18|TRBD2|TRBJ2-5
CASSPGRAQETQYF
TGTGCCAGCTCACCCGGGAGGGCCCAAGAGACCCAGTACTTC
>17|many|TRBV6-1|.|TRBJ1-2
CASSGGNSIRKTYGYTF
TGTGCCAGCAGTGGGGGGAACTCTATACGAAAGACCTATGGCTACACCTTC
>17|many|TRBV11-2|.|TRBJ1-2
CASSRCGTSRKTYGYTF
TGTGCCAGCAGCAGGTGTGGAACAAGCAGAAAGACCTATGGCTACACCTTC
>16|many|TRBV9|.|TRBJ1-4
CASSVGRVGSNEKLFF
TGTGCCAGCAGCGTAGGTCGAGTCGGATCTAATGAAAAACTGTTTTTT
>14|many|TRBV9|.|TRBJ1-4
CASSVVPSGEKLFF
TGTGCCAGCAGCGTAGTCCCCTCGGGTGAAAAACTGTTTTTT
>15|many|TRBV7-8|TRBD2|TRBJ2-5
CASSPRTSGQETQYF
TGTGCCAGCAGCCCGAGGACTAGCGGGCAAGAGACCCAGTACTTC
>22|many|TRBV5-6|TRBD1|TRBJ1-4
CASTSLNPFWTGGTATNEKLFF
TGTGCCAGCACCTCGCTTAACCCTTTCTGGACAGGCGGAACTGCAACTAATGAAAAACTGTTTTTT
>16|many|TRBV4-1|.|TRBJ1-1
CASSQDWGGRNTEAFF
TGCGCCAGCAGCCAAGATTGGGGGGGAAGGAACACTGAAGCTTTCTTT
>18|many|TRBV3-1|.|TRBJ2-2
CASSTGVPISGLTGELFF
TGTGCCAGCAGCACTGGAGTTCCCATTTCAGGCTTGACCGGGGAGCTGTTTTTT
>14|.|TRBV12-3/TRBV12-4|TRBD2|TRBJ2-3
CASKPSGRRDTQYF
TGTGCCAGCAAACCTAGCGGGAGAAGAGATACGCAGTATTTT
>14|many|TRBV5-4|.|TRBJ1-2
CASSLDKSNYGYTF
TGTGCCAGCAGCTTGGATAAATCTAACTATGGCTACACCTTC
>14|many|TRBV7-2|.|TRBJ1-5
CASSSGHYNQPQHF
TGTGCCAGCAGCTCTGGACACTACAATCAGCCCCAGCATTTT
>14|many|TRBV5-1|.|TRBJ1-1
CASSLTTERTEAFF
TGCGCCAGCAGCTTGACCACCGAACGGACTGAAGCTTTCTTT